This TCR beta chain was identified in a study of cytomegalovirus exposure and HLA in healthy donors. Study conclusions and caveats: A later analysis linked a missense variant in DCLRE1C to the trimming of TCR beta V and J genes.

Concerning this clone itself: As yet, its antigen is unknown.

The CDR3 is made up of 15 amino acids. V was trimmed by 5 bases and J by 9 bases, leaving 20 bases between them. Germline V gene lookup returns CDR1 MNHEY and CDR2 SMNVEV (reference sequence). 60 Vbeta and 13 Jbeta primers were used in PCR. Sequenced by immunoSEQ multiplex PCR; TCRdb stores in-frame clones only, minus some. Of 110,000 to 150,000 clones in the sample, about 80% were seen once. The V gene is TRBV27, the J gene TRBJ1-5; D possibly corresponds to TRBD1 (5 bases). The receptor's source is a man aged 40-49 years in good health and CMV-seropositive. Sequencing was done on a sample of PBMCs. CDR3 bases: TGTGCCAGCAGTCAAACAGGTAAATGGTTTCGGCCCCAGCATTTT. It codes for CASSQTGKWFRPQHF.